A single sample gave rise to the 30 T cell receptor beta chains below, sequenced in a study of shared clonotypes between healthy human individuals. Assay used: immunoSEQ multiplex PCR; TCRdb lists only in-frame clones, some missing. The data contain about 2.4 million clones, 93% of them singletons. The source material was naive CD4+ T cells from PBMCs. Indicated subset: CD45RA+ positively selected. These receptors were obtained from a man aged 18-30 years in good health. Some clones in this sample may be carry-over from other donors' samples.

V usage is TRBV2 and J usage is TRBJ1-5; TRBD1 is a possible D gene (6 bases). Trimming cost V 3 bases and J 3 bases, with 12 bases left between them. CDR3 length equals 15 residues. The germline V gene encodes CDR1 SNHLY and CDR2 FYNNEI. CDR3 DNA: TGTGCCAGCAGTGATGAGGGGGGGTTCAATCAGCCCCAGCATTTT. It translates to CASSDEGGFNQPQHF.

The DNA of the CDR3 is TGTGCCAGCAGCTCCGATCAAGGACAGACTTTCTCCTACGAGCAGTACTTC. Its protein product is CASSSDQGQTFSYEQYF. V gene TRBV11-2 combines with J gene TRBJ2-7, with D perhaps matching TRBD1 (6 bases). The V end was cut by 4 bases, the J end by 0 bases, with 19 bases between. Germline loops: CDR1 SGHAT, CDR2 FQNNGV. The CDR3 has 17 residues.

V is TRBV6-6 and J is TRBJ1-3; TRBD1 matches 7 bases. The CDR3 covers 16 residues. CDR1 and CDR2 (germline): MNHNY, SVGAGI (reference sequence). Unmatched junction bases numbered 7, after V lost 4 bases and J lost 1 base. The CDR3 region is CASSSLTGDSGNTIYF. The CDR3 DNA is TGTGCCAGCAGTTCCCTAACAGGGGATTCTGGAAACACCATATATTTT.

This clone was seen a handful of times. The chain is built from TRBV19 and TRBJ1-1, with D possibly TRBD1 on 5 matching bases. Looked up from germline, CDR1 is LNHDA and CDR2 is SQIVND (reference sequence). CDR3 length: 14 amino acids. Trimming took 6 bases from V and 5 from J, leaving 16 bases between them. CDR3 DNA sequence: TGTGCCAGTAGCCTAGGGGCCTTAGGGACTGAAGCTTTCTTT. It encodes CASSLGALGTEAFF.

The chain uses TRBV5-1 and TRBJ2-6; no clear D gene. The CDR3 covers 17 residues. Germline CDR1 is SGHRS and CDR2 is YFSETQ. V lost 0 bases and J lost 2, with 12 bases in between. This CDR3 is CASSLAPRNAGANVLTF. In DNA, the CDR3 is TGCGCCAGCAGCTTGGCTCCAAGAAACGCTGGGGCCAACGTCCTGACTTTC.

The chain employs TRBV7-9 and TRBJ2-7; 7 nucleotides line up with TRBD2. The CDR3 spans 14 residues. V trimming: 5 bases; J trimming: 5 bases; junction bases outside the gene matches: 9. Germline V gives CDR1 SEHNR, CDR2 FQNEAQ (reference sequence). This CDR3 reads CASSDVGGYDEQYF. CDR3 in DNA: TGTGCCAGCAGCGACGTGGGAGGGTACGACGAGCAGTACTTC.

CDR3 residues: CASSPRQRSTDTQYF. The CDR3 bases are TGTGCCAGCAGCCCCAGACAGCGTAGCACAGATACGCAGTATTTT. This chain uses TRBV14 with TRBJ2-3; D is possibly TRBD1 (5 bases). With 4 bases removed from V and 0 bases from J, the gap between germline ends came to 11 bases. CDR1 is SGHDN, CDR2 FVKESK, per germline. The CDR3 runs 15 residues.

The chain joins TRBV19 to TRBJ2-3; 8 bases are shared with TRBD2. CDR1 LNHDA and CDR2 SQIVND come from the germline V gene (reference sequence). This CDR3 contains 20 residues. V lost 0 bases and J lost 2; bases outside the gene matches: 16. The CDR3 sequence: CASSIEPRTSRLSSTDTQYF. DNA for the CDR3: TGTGCCAGTAGTATAGAGCCCCGGACTAGCCGCCTGTCCTCCACAGATACGCAGTATTTT.

This chain connects TRBV4-3 to TRBJ1-1; no clear D gene. Germline-derived CDR1 and CDR2 are LGHNA and YSLEER. V was pared by 0 bases and J by 2 bases, with 7 bases between. The CDR3 has 14 residues. As DNA, the CDR3 is TGCGCCAGCAGCCAAGATGCCCTAAACACTGAAGCTTTCTTT. It translates to CASSQDALNTEAFF.

The rearrangement joins TRBV5-6 to TRBJ1-3; D gene ambiguous. The CDR3 length is 13 residues. The V and J ends lost 1 base and 4 bases respectively, with 6 bases between them. CDR1 is SGHDT and CDR2 is YYEEEE in the germline V gene. DNA of the CDR3: TGTGCCAGCAGCTTGACGTCAGGAAACACCATATATTTT. Protein product: CASSLTSGNTIYF.

The sample holds one count of this clone. The chain recombines TRBV4-1 with TRBJ2-7; 8 nucleotides match TRBD1. With V trimmed by 0 bases and J by 5 bases, 9 bases remained unmatched. The CDR3 spans 16 residues. CDR1 and CDR2 from the germline V gene are MGHRA and YSYEKL. The CDR3 region is CASSQEMRTGMDEQYF. CDR3 bases: TGCGCCAGCAGCCAAGAGATGAGGACAGGGATGGACGAGCAGTACTTC.

The V call is TRBV11-2, the J call TRBJ1-4, with D possibly TRBD1 on 6 matching bases. Trimming left V 2 bases short and J 11 bases short, with 27 bases between. Germline V lookup: CDR1 SGHAT, CDR2 FQNNGV. The CDR3 runs 18 residues. The CDR3 region is CASSLPGGTRRGYRKLFF. In nucleotides, the CDR3 is TGTGCCAGCAGCTTACCGGGAGGGACACGGAGGGGGTATCGCAAACTGTTTTTT.

The table lists this clone with a few counts. The chain links TRBV10-3 to TRBJ1-4; D is uncertain. The V and J ends lost 5 bases and 1 base respectively, with 5 bases between them. CDR1 is ENHRY and CDR2 is SYGVKD in the germline V gene. CDR3 length equals 13 residues. The chain's CDR3 is CAISSGTNEKLFF. CDR3 coding DNA: TGTGCCATCAGTTCAGGAACTAATGAAAAACTGTTTTTT.

The chain joins TRBV28 to TRBJ2-3, with 10 bases lining up with TRBD2. The CDR3 extends over 17 amino acids. Germline-derived CDR1 and CDR2 are MDHEN and SYDVKM. V lost 5 bases to trimming and J lost 5 bases; unmatched junction nucleotides: 13. This CDR3 reads CASSPPGTSAVGDTQYF. Here the CDR3 DNA reads TGTGCCAGCAGTCCCCCCGGGACTAGCGCCGTTGGAGATACGCAGTATTTT. Variable domain in full (rest from reference TRBV28 and TRBJ2-3): DVKVTQSSRYLVKRTGEKVFLECVQDMDHENMFWYRQDPGLGLRLIYFSYDVKMKEKGDIPEGYSVSREKKERFSLILESASTNQTSMYLCASSPPGTSAVGDTQYFGPGTRLTVL.

The chain recombines TRBV27 with TRBJ1-1; TRBD1 matches at 8 bases. CDR3 length: 14 residues. Germline V lookup: CDR1 MNHEY, CDR2 SMNVEV (reference sequence). J lost 2 bases, V lost 5 bases, and 4 bases had no gene match. CDR3 sequence reads: CASSPDRVNTEAFF. The DNA of the CDR3 is TGTGCCAGCAGTCCGGACAGGGTAAACACTGAAGCTTTCTTT.

The chain employs TRBV27 and TRBJ2-7, with 8 bases matching TRBD1. CDR3 size: 15 residues. Unmatched junction bases numbered 8, after V lost 5 bases and J lost 2 bases. The germline gives CDR1 MNHEY, CDR2 SMNVEV (reference sequence). CDR3 residues: CASSARDRTPYEQYF. CDR3 nucleotide sequence: TGTGCCAGCAGTGCGCGGGACAGGACCCCCTACGAGCAGTACTTC.

V and J are TRBV5-5 and TRBJ2-1; 7 bases match TRBD1. Germline values: CDR1 SGHKS, CDR2 YYEKEE (reference sequence). Losses at the gene ends were 4 bases for V and 5 bases for J; bases not matched to a gene: 3. The CDR3 is made up of 13 amino acids. CDR3 residues: CASSRDRDNEQFF. CDR3 sequence (DNA): TGTGCCAGCAGCAGGGACAGAGACAATGAGCAGTTCTTC.

With regard to this clone: This sample includes further DNA sequences coding for the same CDR3. The V call is TRBV19, the J call TRBJ1-5; D unclear. V was trimmed by 1 base and J by 4 bases, leaving 8 bases between them. Germline CDR1 reads LNHDA; CDR2 reads SQIVND (reference sequence). This CDR3 is 14 amino acids long. The CDR3 spells CASSIVAVNQPQHF. The CDR3, as DNA: TGTGCCAGTAGTATAGTCGCGGTTAATCAGCCCCAGCATTTT.

The CDR3 DNA sequence: TGTGCCAGCAGTGCAGGAGAGAGTACTGAAGCTTTCTTT. It translates to CASSAGESTEAFF. This chain connects TRBV6-1 to TRBJ1-1; unclear D gene. Trimming cost V 4 bases and J 5 bases, with 11 bases left between them. Germline CDR1 MNHNS, CDR2 SASEGT. The length of the CDR3 is 13 residues.

This clone was seen just once. This sequence joins TRBV5-1 and TRBJ1-1; D is undetermined. Trimming pared 4 bases from V and 1 base from J, leaving 17 bases between. The CDR3 loop spans 16 amino acids. Looked up from germline, CDR1 is SGHRS and CDR2 is YFSETQ. CDR3: CASSRDTAGGNTEAFF. In DNA form, the CDR3 reads TGCGCCAGCAGCCGCGACACGGCGGGTGGGAACACTGAAGCTTTCTTT. The complete variable domain, with remaining parts taken from reference TRBV5-1 and TRBJ1-1, reads KAGVTQTPRYLIKTRGQQVTLSCSPISGHRSVSWYQQTPGQGLQFLFEYFSETQRNKGNFPGRFSGRQFSNSRSEMNVSTLELGDSALYLCASSRDTAGGNTEAFFGQGTRLTVV.

The CDR3 nucleotides are TGTGCCAGCGGCAGGGTATCTAACACTGAAGCTTTCTTT. The encoded protein is CASGRVSNTEAFF. V usage is TRBV6-5 and J usage is TRBJ1-1; D perhaps matches TRBD1 (5 bases). The CDR3 has 13 amino acids. Trimming shortened V by 8 bases and J by 2 bases, and 12 bases separated the two germline ends. The germline CDR1 and CDR2 sequences are MNHEY and SVGAGI.

This chain uses TRBV2 with TRBJ2-7, with a possible D match to TRBD1 (5 bases). Trimming cost V 6 bases and J 2 bases, with 14 bases left between them. The CDR3 totals 14 residues. Looked up from germline, CDR1 is SNHLY and CDR2 is FYNNEI. CDR3 DNA sequence: TGTGCCAGCAGCCCACAACCGACAGCCTACGAGCAGTACTTC. Its translation is CASSPQPTAYEQYF.

The chain joins TRBV4-1 to TRBJ2-7; 9 positions agree with TRBD2. Germline CDR1 and CDR2: MGHRA and YSYEKL. The CDR3 extends over 15 amino acids. Trimming removed 0 bases from V and 6 bases from J; junction bases left unmatched: 6. The CDR3 loop reads CASSQEASGMSEQYF. Written as DNA, the CDR3 is TGCGCCAGCAGCCAAGAGGCTAGCGGGATGAGCGAGCAGTACTTC.

This chain's CDR3 is CASRSGGPTGELFF. The CDR3, as DNA: TGTGCCAGCAGGTCGGGGGGGCCCACCGGGGAGCTGTTTTTT. The V gene is TRBV6-5, the J gene TRBJ2-2; 8 positions agree with TRBD2. Germline values: CDR1 MNHEY, CDR2 SVGAGI. The J segment lost 4 bases and the V segment lost 6 bases, leaving 4 bases of the junction unmatched. CDR3 size: 14 residues.

The chain employs TRBV11-2 and TRBJ1-1; D is uncertain. V was clipped by 2 bases and J by 6 bases, with 16 bases between them. Germline assignment: CDR1 SGHAT and CDR2 FQNNGV. The CDR3 is 15 amino acids. The CDR3 spells CASSLIAQGGSEAFF. In DNA, the CDR3 is TGTGCCAGCAGCTTAATTGCACAAGGAGGTTCTGAAGCTTTCTTT.

This clone was picked up one time. This rearrangement joins TRBV5-1 to TRBJ2-5; weak D call: TRBD2 (5 bases). This CDR3 comprises 15 residues. Germline V gives CDR1 SGHRS, CDR2 YFSETQ. The V end lost 4 bases, the J end lost 5 bases, and 18 bases lay between the germline ends. The CDR3 region is CASSGLKDGGETQYF. CDR3 DNA: TGCGCCAGCAGCGGCCTCAAGGATGGCGGGGAGACCCAGTACTTC.

V and J are TRBV5-1 and TRBJ2-5; no reliable D call. The V and J ends lost 2 bases and 2 bases respectively, with 7 bases between them. Germline lookup yields CDR1 SGHRS and CDR2 YFSETQ. The CDR3 runs to 13 residues. CDR3 amino acids: CASSFGRQETQYF. The CDR3 coding sequence is TGCGCCAGCAGCTTCGGACGGCAAGAGACCCAGTACTTC. Looking up the rest from reference TRBV5-1 and TRBJ2-5 gives the full variable domain: KAGVTQTPRYLIKTRGQQVTLSCSPISGHRSVSWYQQTPGQGLQFLFEYFSETQRNKGNFPGRFSGRQFSNSRSEMNVSTLELGDSALYLCASSFGRQETQYFGPGTRLLVL.

The rearrangement joins TRBV7-2 to TRBJ2-1; D is perhaps TRBD1 (5 bases). CDR1 and CDR2 (germline): SGHTA, FQGNSA. This CDR3 is built from 14 residues. The V end was cut by 5 bases, the J end by 11 bases, with 19 bases between. This chain's CDR3 is CASSRNNRQNKQFF. CDR3 DNA sequence: TGTGCCAGCAGCCGCAATAACCGACAGAATAAGCAGTTCTTC.

The chain couples TRBV5-4 to TRBJ2-2; D perhaps matches TRBD1 (5 bases). The CDR3 has 16 amino acids. The germline gives CDR1 SGHNT, CDR2 YYREEE (reference sequence). V was clipped by 0 bases and J by 2 bases, with 11 bases between them. In DNA, the CDR3 is TGTGCCAGCAGCTTGGCGGTGGGGCGCAACACCGGGGAGCTGTTTTTT. This encodes CASSLAVGRNTGELFF.

The chain is built from TRBV28 and TRBJ2-5; TRBD1 agrees at 9 bases. CDR1 and CDR2 (germline): MDHEN, SYDVKM. The CDR3 covers 17 residues. V was pared by 5 bases and J by 2 bases, with 12 bases of the junction left unmatched. CDR3 bases: TGTGCCAGCAGTAACTTAGGGACAGGGTATCGTCAAGAGACCCAGTACTTC. Its protein product is CASSNLGTGYRQETQYF.